The TCR beta chain described here comes from a study of T-cell reconstitution after alpha-beta-depleted transplantation in children. Study observations and caveats: A year had passed since transplant, and T-cell counts and diversity by then came mostly from newly produced T cells. Several hundred expanded graft clones reportedly gave rise to the alpha-beta T cells present about two months after transplant.

Trimming removed 4 bases from V and 0 bases from J, with 13 bases in between. Germline V lookup: CDR1 LGHDT, CDR2 YNNKEL (reference sequence). The CDR3 extends over 15 amino acids. As to this clonotype: Its cognate antigen is unknown.

Unique molecular identifiers were used in preparing the TCRbeta library. TCRdb re-called the PCR reads through MiXCR, storing one row per CDR3 protein. The table lists under 250,000 distinct CDR3 sequences, approximately 17% of them singletons, with around two fifths in the top ten. Sequencing was performed on PBMCs, mostly from graft donor cells, taken 360 days after TCRalphabeta/CD19-depleted stem cell transplant. The TCR was taken from a male patient aged 2 to 9 who had a stem cell transplant for acute lymphoblastic leukemia, so the T cells may come from the graft donor. The chain combines TRBV3-1 with TRBJ2-7; D gene unclear. The CDR3 nucleotides read TGTGCCAGCAGCCTTTCCTGGGCGGACTCCTACGAGCAGTACTTC. Translating it yields CASSLSWADSYEQYF.